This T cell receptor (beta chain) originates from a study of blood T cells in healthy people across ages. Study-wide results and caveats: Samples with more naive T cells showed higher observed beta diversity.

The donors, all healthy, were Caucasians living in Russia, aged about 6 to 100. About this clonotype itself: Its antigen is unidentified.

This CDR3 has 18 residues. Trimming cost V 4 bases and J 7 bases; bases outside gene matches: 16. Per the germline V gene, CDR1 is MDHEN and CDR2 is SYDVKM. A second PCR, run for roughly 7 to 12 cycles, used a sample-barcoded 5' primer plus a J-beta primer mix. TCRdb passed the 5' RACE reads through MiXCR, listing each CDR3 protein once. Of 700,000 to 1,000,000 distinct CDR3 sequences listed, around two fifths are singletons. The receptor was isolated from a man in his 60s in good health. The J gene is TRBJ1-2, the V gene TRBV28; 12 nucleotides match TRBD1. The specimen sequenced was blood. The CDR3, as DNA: TGTGCCAGCAGTTCGTACCCCGGGACAGGGGGCAATCGGGGTGGCTACACCTTC. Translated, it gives CASSSYPGTGGNRGGYTF.